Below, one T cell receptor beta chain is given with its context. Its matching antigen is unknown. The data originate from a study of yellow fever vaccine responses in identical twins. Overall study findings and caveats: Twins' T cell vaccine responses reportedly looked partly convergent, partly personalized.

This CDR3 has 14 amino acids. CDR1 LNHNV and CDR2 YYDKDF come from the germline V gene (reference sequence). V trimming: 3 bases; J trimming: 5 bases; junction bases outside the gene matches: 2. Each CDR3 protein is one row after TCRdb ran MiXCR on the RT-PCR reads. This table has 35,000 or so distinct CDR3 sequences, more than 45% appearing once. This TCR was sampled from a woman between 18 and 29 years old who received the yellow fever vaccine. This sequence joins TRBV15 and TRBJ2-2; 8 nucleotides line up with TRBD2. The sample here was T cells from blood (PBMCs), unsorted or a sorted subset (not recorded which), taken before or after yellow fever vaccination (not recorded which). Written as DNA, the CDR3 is TGTGCCACCAGCAGGACTAGCGAAACCGGGGAGCTGTTTTTT. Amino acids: CATSRTSETGELFF.